This TCR beta chain was documented in a study of T cell repertoires in cytomegalovirus infection. In the study overall: It can be stated that public TCR beta signatures indicated CMV infection as well as a matching HLA type. Overall study results and limits: CMV-specific TCR beta clonotypes restricted by HLA-C were the ones dominating the ex vivo response. The cumulative frequency of public TCR beta families distinguished individuals who carried CMV together with the relevant HLA.

This clonotype was seen only a few times. Its antigen remains unidentified. Each CDR3 protein is one row after TCRdb ran MiXCR on the reads. The sample yields more than 500,000 distinct CDR3 sequences, 16% seen once. The V and J ends lost 2 bases and 5 bases, in that order; junction bases with no gene match: 12. This CDR3 has 17 residues. From germline, CDR1 is SGHDT and CDR2 YYEEEE. V and J are TRBV5-6 and TRBJ2-1, with 8 bases identical to TRBD1. This sequence was found in a human donor in good health (CMV status not recorded). Some clones in this sample may be carry-over from other donors' samples. Sequencing was carried out using CD8+ T cells from PBMCs. The CDR3 is CASSLKSGTGFNNEQFF. The CDR3, as DNA: TGTGCCAGCAGCTTAAAGAGTGGGACAGGCTTTAACAATGAGCAGTTCTTC. Looking up the rest from reference TRBV5-6 and TRBJ2-1 gives the full variable domain: DAGVTQSPTHLIKTRGQQVTLRCSPKSGHDTVSWYQQALGQGPQFIFQYYEEEERQRGNFPDRFSGHQFPNYSSELNVNALLLGDSALYLCASSLKSGTGFNNEQFFGPGTRLTVL.